These T cell receptor beta chains were read from a single sample in a study of read filtering for tumor transcriptome and immune sequencing. TCRdb ran MiXCR on the reads and lists one entry per CDR3 protein. The repertoire holds 75,000 to 95,000 distinct CDR3 sequences, about 12% seen once, with approximately 15% in the top ten. The sample taken for sequencing was a population of CD138-negative cells sorted from bone marrow. These receptors were collected from a donor over 35 with multiple myeloma. Both conserved end residues are part of each CDR3. D genes are given only for firm matches. Expanded clones are given a class, and other clones once, few, many or no size at all.

>TRBJ2-1|many|TRBD2|TRBV4-2
CASSRLAGSYNEQFF
TGTGCCAGCAGCCGACTAGCGGGTTCCTACAATGAGCAGTTCTTC
>TRBJ2-5|many|TRBD1|TRBV5-1
CASSSTGVETQYF
TGCGCCAGCAGCTCTACAGGGGTGGAGACCCAGTACTTC
>TRBJ2-4|many|TRBD1|TRBV4-1
CASSHHDRGPYVIQYF
TGCGCCAGCAGCCACCATGACAGGGGGCCATATGTCATTCAGTACTTC
>TRBJ2-2|many|.|TRBV19
CASRVYRAAGELFF
TGTGCCAGTAGGGTTTATCGAGCGGCCGGGGAGCTGTTTTTT
>TRBJ1-1|.|.|TRBV28
CASSLSSTEAFF
TGTGCCAGCAGTTTATCCAGTACTGAAGCTTTCTTT
>TRBJ2-5|many|.|TRBV20-1
CSANKGYQETQYF
TGCAGTGCCAATAAGGGGTACCAAGAGACCCAGTACTTC
>TRBJ1-4|many|.|TRBV3-1
CASSRDLVNEKLFF
TGTGCCAGCAGCCGGGACCTAGTTAATGAAAAACTGTTTTTT
>TRBJ2-4|many|TRBD1|TRBV20-1
CSARVENRDRQYF
TGCAGTGCTAGAGTGGAGAACCGGGACAGGCAGTACTTC
>TRBJ2-1|many|.|TRBV29-1
CSVYSSAYGNEQFF
TGCAGCGTTTATTCTAGCGCGTATGGCAATGAGCAGTTCTTC
>TRBJ1-2|many|.|TRBV3-1
CASQESGGVDDGYTF
TGTGCCAGCCAGGAGTCGGGGGGAGTCGACGACGGCTACACCTTC